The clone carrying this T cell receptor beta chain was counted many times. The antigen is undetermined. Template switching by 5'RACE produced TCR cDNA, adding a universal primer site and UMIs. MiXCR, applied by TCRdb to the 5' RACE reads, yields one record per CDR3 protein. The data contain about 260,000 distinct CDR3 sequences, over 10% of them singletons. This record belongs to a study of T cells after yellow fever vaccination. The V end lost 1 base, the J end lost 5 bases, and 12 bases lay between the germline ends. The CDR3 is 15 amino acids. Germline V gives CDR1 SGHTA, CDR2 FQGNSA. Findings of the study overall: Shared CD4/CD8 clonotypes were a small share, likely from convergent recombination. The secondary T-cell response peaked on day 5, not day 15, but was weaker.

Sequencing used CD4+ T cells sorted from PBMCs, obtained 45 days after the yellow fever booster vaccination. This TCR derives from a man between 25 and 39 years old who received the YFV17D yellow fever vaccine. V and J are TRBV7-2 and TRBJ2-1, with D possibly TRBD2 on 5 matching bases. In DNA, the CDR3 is TGTGCCAGCAGCTTAGAGGTAGCGTACAACAATGAGCAGTTCTTC. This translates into CASSLEVAYNNEQFF.